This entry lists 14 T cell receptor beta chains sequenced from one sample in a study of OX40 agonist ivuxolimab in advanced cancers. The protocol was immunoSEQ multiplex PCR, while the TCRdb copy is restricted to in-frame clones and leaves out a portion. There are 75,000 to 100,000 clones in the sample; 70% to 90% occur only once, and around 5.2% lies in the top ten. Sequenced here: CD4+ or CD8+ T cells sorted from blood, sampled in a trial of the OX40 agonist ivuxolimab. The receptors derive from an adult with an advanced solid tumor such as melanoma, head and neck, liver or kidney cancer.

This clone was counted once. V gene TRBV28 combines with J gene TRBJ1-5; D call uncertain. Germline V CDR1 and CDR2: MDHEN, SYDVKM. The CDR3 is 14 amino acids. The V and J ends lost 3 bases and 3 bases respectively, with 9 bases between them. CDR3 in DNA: TGTGCCAGCAGTTTCCGGGGTTTCAATCAGCCCCAGCATTTT. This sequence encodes CASSFRGFNQPQHF.

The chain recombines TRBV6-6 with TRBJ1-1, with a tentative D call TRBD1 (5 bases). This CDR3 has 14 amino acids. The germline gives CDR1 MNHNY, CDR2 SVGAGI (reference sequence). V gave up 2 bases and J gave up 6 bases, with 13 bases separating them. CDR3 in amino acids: CASSYEGRRSEAFF. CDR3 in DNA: TGTGCCAGCAGTTACGAGGGGCGCAGGTCTGAAGCTTTCTTT.

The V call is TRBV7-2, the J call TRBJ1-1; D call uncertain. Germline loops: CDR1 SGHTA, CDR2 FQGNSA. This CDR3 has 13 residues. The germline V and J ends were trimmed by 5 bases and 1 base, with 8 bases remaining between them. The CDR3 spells CASSQQSNTEAFF. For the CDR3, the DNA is TGTGCCAGCAGCCAACAGTCGAACACTGAAGCTTTCTTT.

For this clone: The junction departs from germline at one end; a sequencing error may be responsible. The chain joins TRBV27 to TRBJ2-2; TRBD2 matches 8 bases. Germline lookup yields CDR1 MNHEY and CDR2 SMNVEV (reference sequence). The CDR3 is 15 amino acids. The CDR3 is CASSLFSGNPGELFF. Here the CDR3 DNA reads TGTGCCAGCAGTTTATTTAGCGGGAACCCCGGGGAGCTGTTTTTT.

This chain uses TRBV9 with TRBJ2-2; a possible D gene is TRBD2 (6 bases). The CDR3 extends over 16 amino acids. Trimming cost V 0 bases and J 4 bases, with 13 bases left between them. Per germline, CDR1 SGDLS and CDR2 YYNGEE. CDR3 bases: TGTGCCAGCAGCGTAGTTCGGGGGAGCGGCACCGGGGAGCTGTTTTTT. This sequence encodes CASSVVRGSGTGELFF.

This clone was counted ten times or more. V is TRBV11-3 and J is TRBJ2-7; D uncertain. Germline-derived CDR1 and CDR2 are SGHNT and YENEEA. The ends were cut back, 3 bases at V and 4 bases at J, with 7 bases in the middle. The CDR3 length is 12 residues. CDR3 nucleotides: TGTGCCAGCAGCTTTGGGGTTTACGAGCAGTACTTC. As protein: CASSFGVYEQYF.

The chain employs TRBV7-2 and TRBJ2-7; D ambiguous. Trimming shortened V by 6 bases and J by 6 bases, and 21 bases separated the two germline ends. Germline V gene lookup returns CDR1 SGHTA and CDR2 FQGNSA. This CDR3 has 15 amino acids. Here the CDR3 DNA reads TGTGCCAGCAGTTCCTCCTCTTCGGGTGGTGGCGAGCAGTACTTC. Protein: CASSSSSSGGGEQYF. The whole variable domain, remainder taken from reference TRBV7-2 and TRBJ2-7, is GAGVSQSPSNKVTEKGKDVELRCDPISGHTALYWYRQSLGQGLEFLIYFQGNSAPDKSGLPSDRFSAERTGGSVSTLTIQRTQQEDSAVYLCASSSSSSGGGEQYFGPGTRLTVT.

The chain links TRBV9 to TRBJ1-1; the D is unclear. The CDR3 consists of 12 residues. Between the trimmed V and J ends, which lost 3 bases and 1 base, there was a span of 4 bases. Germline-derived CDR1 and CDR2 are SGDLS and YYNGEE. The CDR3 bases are TGTGCCAGCAGCGAGGGGAACACTGAAGCTTTCTTT. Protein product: CASSEGNTEAFF. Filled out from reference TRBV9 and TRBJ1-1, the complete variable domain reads DSGVTQTPKHLITATGQRVTLRCSPRSGDLSVYWYQQSLDQGLQFLIQYYNGEERAKGNILERFSAQQFPDLHSELNLSSLELGDSALYFCASSEGNTEAFFGQGTRLTVV.

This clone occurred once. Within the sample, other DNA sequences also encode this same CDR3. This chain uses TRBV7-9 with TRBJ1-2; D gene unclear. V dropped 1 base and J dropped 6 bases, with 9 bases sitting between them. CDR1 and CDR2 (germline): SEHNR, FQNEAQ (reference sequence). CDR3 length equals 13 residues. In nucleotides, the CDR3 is TGTGCCAGCAGCTTAGGAGAGGGTCATGGCTACACCTTC. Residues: CASSLGEGHGYTF.

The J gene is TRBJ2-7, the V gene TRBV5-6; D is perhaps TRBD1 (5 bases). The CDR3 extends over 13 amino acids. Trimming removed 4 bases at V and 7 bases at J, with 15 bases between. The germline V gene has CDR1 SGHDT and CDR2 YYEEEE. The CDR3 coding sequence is TGTGCCAGCAGCCGACAAGGGGCTAGGGAGCAGTACTTC. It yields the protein CASSRQGAREQYF.

The CDR3, as DNA: TGTGCCAGCAGCTTGACTAGCGGGACGGGTGAGCAGTACTTC. This gives the protein CASSLTSGTGEQYF. The rearrangement links TRBV5-6 to TRBJ2-7; 10 bases are shared with TRBD2. CDR1 is SGHDT and CDR2 is YYEEEE in the germline V gene. This CDR3 is built from 14 residues. V shed 1 base, J shed 7 bases, and the junction held 5 bases outside the gene matches.

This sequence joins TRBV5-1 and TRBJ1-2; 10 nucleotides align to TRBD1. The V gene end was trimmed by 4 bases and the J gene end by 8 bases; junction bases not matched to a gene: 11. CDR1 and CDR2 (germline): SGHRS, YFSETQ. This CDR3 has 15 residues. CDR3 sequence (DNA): TGCGCCAGCAGCGCGACAGGGGGCGCGATCATGGGCTACACCTTC. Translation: CASSATGGAIMGYTF.

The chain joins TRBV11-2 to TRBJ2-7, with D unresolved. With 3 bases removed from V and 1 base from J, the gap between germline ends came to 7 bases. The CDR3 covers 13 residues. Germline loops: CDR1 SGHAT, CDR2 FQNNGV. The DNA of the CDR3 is TGTGCCAGCAGCTTTTCCGGATCCTACGAGCAGTACTTC. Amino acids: CASSFSGSYEQYF. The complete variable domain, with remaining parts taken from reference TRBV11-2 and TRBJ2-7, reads EAGVAQSPRYKIIEKRQSVAFWCNPISGHATLYWYQQILGQGPKLLIQFQNNGVVDDSQLPKDRFSAERLKGVDSTLKIQPAKLEDSAVYLCASSFSGSYEQYFGPGTRLTVT.

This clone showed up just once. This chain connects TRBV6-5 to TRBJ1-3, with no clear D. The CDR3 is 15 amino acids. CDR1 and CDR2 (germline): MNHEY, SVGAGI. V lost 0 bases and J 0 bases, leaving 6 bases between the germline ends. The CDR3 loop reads CASSYSGVSGNTIYF. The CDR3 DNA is TGTGCCAGCAGTTACTCGGGAGTCTCTGGAAACACCATATATTTT.